The rows below give T cell receptor beta chains drawn from one sample of a study of blood T cell repertoires in COVID-19. Sequencing was performed with immunoSEQ multiplex PCR; in TCRdb, only in-frame clones are kept and a portion is missing. The repertoire holds roughly 67,000 clones, with approximately 86% as singletons. The specimen was peripheral blood. The source is a man aged 50 or older with acute or convalescent COVID-19. Both conserved end residues are part of each CDR3. The order of the fields is V gene, J gene, D gene, clone size, CDR3 protein, CDR3 DNA. D genes are given only for firm matches. Expanded clones are given a class, and other clones once, few, many or no size at all.

v_gene: TRBV9
j_gene: TRBJ1-2
d_gene: TRBD1
abundance: -
CDR3aa: CASSVGGTGEYGYTF
CDR3nt: TGTGCCAGCAGCGTAGGGGGGACAGGGGAGTATGGCTACACCTTC

v_gene: TRBV29-1
j_gene: TRBJ2-3
d_gene: -
abundance: -
CDR3aa: CSVGQGTITDTQYF
CDR3nt: TGCAGCGTTGGGCAGGGGACAATCACAGATACGCAGTATTTT

v_gene: TRBV3-1/TRBV3-2
j_gene: TRBJ2-7
d_gene: TRBD2
abundance: -
CDR3aa: CASSQVSGVDDEQYF
CDR3nt: TGTGCCAGCAGCCAGGTTAGCGGGGTGGACGACGAGCAGTACTTC

v_gene: TRBV19
j_gene: TRBJ1-2
d_gene: -
abundance: few
CDR3aa: CASSSYSYGYTF
CDR3nt: TGTGCCAGTAGTTCGTACAGCTATGGCTACACCTTC

v_gene: TRBV11-3
j_gene: TRBJ2-1
d_gene: -
abundance: -
CDR3aa: CASSSSSYNEQFF
CDR3nt: TGTGCCAGTTCGTCCAGCTCCTACAATGAGCAGTTCTTC

v_gene: TRBV2
j_gene: TRBJ2-3
d_gene: TRBD2
abundance: -
CDR3aa: CASGGTSGGSTDTQYF
CDR3nt: TGTGCCAGCGGGGGGACTAGCGGGGGGAGCACAGATACGCAGTATTTT

v_gene: TRBV5-1
j_gene: TRBJ1-5
d_gene: -
abundance: -
CDR3aa: CASSLLGNQPQHF
CDR3nt: TGCGCCAGCAGCTTATTAGGCAATCAGCCCCAGCATTTT

v_gene: TRBV3-1/TRBV3-2
j_gene: TRBJ1-5
d_gene: -
abundance: -
CDR3aa: CASSQDWAANQPQHF
CDR3nt: TGTGCCAGCAGCCAAGATTGGGCAGCCAATCAGCCCCAGCATTTT

v_gene: TRBV7-9
j_gene: TRBJ2-3
d_gene: -
abundance: -
CDR3aa: CASSLVGVTDTQYF
CDR3nt: TGTGCCAGCAGCTTGGTTGGAGTCACAGATACGCAGTATTTT

v_gene: TRBV19
j_gene: TRBJ2-6
d_gene: -
abundance: -
CDR3aa: CASSIAQGNSGANVLTF
CDR3nt: TGTGCCAGTAGTATTGCGCAGGGTAACTCTGGGGCCAACGTCCTGACTTTC

v_gene: TRBV6-5
j_gene: TRBJ2-2
d_gene: TRBD1
abundance: -
CDR3aa: CASNDRGVNTGELFF
CDR3nt: TGTGCCAGCAACGACAGGGGGGTGAACACCGGGGAGCTGTTTTTT